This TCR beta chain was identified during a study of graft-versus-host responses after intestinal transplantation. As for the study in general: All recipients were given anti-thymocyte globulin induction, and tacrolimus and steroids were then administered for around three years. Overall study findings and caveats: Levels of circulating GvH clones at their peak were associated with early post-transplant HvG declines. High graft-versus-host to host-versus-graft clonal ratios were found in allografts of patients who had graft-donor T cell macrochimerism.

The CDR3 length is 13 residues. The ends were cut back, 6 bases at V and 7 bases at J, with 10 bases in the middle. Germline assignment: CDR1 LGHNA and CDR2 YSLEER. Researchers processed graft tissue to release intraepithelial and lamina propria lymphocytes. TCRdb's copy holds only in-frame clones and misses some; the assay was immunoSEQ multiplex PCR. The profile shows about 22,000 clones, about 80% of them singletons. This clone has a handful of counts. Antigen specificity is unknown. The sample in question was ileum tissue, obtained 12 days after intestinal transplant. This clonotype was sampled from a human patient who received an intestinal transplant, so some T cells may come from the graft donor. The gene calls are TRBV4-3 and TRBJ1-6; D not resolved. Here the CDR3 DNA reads TGCGCCAGCAGGAATCTAGGAAATTCACCCCTCCACTTT. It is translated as CASRNLGNSPLHF.